Presented here are 31 T cell receptor beta chains from one specimen sequenced in a study of CD8 T cells in ankylosing spondylitis. TCRdb independently ran MiXCR on the 5' RACE reads; one entry per CDR3 protein. The repertoire includes under 200,000 distinct CDR3 sequences, 10% to 15% of them detected once, and approximately 10% sits in the top ten. The sample taken for sequencing was blood, either unsorted or a sorted T cell fraction (not recorded which). These TCRs come from a female donor with ankylosing spondylitis or in good health (not recorded which).

This clonotype was detected a few times. The chain uses TRBV12-3 or TRBV12-4 and TRBJ2-7, with 8 bases that match TRBD2. The CDR3 covers 15 residues. J was trimmed by 6 bases and V by 5 bases; bases with no gene match: 12. CDR3 residues: CASSPSPGLASEQYF. In DNA, the CDR3 is TGTGCCAGCAGTCCCTCCCCTGGACTAGCTTCCGAGCAGTACTTC.

This clonotype was counted ten times or more. J is TRBJ2-7 and V is TRBV2; D is perhaps TRBD1 (5 bases). Trimming took 4 bases from V and 5 from J, leaving 12 bases between them. The CDR3 length is 13 residues. CDR1 is SNHLY, CDR2 FYNNEI, per germline. The CDR3 coding sequence is TGTGCCAGCAGTGTGTGGACATCCAACGAGCAGTACTTC. Protein: CASSVWTSNEQYF.

In regard to this clonotype: This sequence may be a read error, since a much larger clone differs from it by one base. V and J are TRBV24-1 and TRBJ1-3; D is uncertain. The CDR3 runs to 13 residues. Germline values: CDR1 KGHDR, CDR2 SFDVKD. V lost 1 base, J lost 8 bases, and 8 bases lay in between. The CDR3 region is CATSDFSQDTIYF. CDR3 DNA: TGTGCCACCAGTGATTTTTCCCAAGACACCATATATTTT.

This clonotype came up a few times. The chain employs TRBV18 and TRBJ2-2; D call uncertain. Germline CDR1 KGHSH, CDR2 LQKENI. V lost 0 bases and J 6 bases, leaving 8 bases between the germline ends. This CDR3 is built from 14 residues. The CDR3 nucleotides read TGTGCCAGCTCACCACCGGCCGGGCCCGGGGAGCTGTTTTTT. This sequence encodes CASSPPAGPGELFF.

This chain links TRBV20-1 with TRBJ2-1, with 11 bases lining up with TRBD1. Germline V gives CDR1 DFQATT, CDR2 SNEGSKA (reference sequence). The CDR3 is 13 amino acids. Unmatched junction bases numbered 7, after V lost 5 bases and J lost 10 bases. The CDR3 DNA is TGCAGTGCTCCCGGACAGGGGGCAATGGAGCAGTTCTTC. Its protein is CSAPGQGAMEQFF.

This clonotype came up many times. This chain connects TRBV24-1 to TRBJ2-3; D uncertain. The germline V and J ends were trimmed by 2 bases and 10 bases, with 15 bases remaining between them. This CDR3 has 14 amino acids. The germline V gene encodes CDR1 KGHDR and CDR2 SFDVKD. Here the CDR3 reads CATSDSTLALAQYF. The CDR3 nucleotides read TGTGCCACCAGTGATTCCACCCTGGCGTTGGCGCAGTATTTT.

This clonotype was observed many times. The V and J genes are TRBV7-2 and TRBJ2-2; 9 bases are shared with TRBD2. Germline loops: CDR1 SGHTA, CDR2 FQGNSA. CDR3 length: 16 residues. After removal of 1 base from V and 4 bases from J, the junction contained 4 bases not matched to a gene. The CDR3 region is CASSLDSGSGTGELFF. The CDR3 DNA follows: TGTGCCAGCAGCTTAGATAGCGGGAGTGGCACCGGGGAGCTGTTTTTT.

This clonotype was seen at least ten times. The J gene is TRBJ1-2, the V gene TRBV20-1; no reliable D call. The CDR3 length is 12 residues. Germline CDR1 reads DFQATT; CDR2 reads SNEGSKA (reference sequence). Between the trimmed V and J ends, which lost 1 base and 8 bases, there was a span of 11 bases. The CDR3 reads CSARAWSHGYTF. The CDR3 coding sequence is TGCAGTGCTAGAGCTTGGAGCCACGGCTACACCTTC.

The CDR3, as DNA: TGTGCCAGCAGCCCTAGCGGGATCGATTCGAACTATGGCTACACCTTC. This codes for CASSPSGIDSNYGYTF. V usage is TRBV7-2 and J usage is TRBJ1-2; D remains unclear. V lost 5 bases and J 2 bases, leaving 18 bases between the germline ends. Germline lookup yields CDR1 SGHTA and CDR2 FQGNSA. The CDR3 runs to 16 residues.

This clonotype has at least ten counts. The chain carries TRBV10-3 and TRBJ2-2; 10 bases match TRBD1. This CDR3 is built from 15 residues. The V segment lost 10 bases and the J segment 8 bases; nucleotides outside the gene matches: 13. Germline loops: CDR1 ENHRY, CDR2 SYGVKD. Here the CDR3 reads CATEGTGEYPGELFF. CDR3 sequence (DNA): TGTGCCACCGAAGGGACAGGGGAGTATCCGGGGGAGCTGTTTTTT.

This clonotype was seen a few times. J is TRBJ2-5 and V is TRBV27; 13 positions agree with TRBD2. V lost 2 bases to trimming and J lost 5 bases; unmatched junction nucleotides: 14. Germline V gene sequence: CDR1 MNHEY, CDR2 SMNVEV (reference sequence). The CDR3 extends over 19 amino acids. As DNA, the CDR3 is TGTGCCAGCAGTTTAAAGGCCCCATTTACTAGCGGGAGGGCGGAGACCCAGTACTTC. This codes for CASSLKAPFTSGRAETQYF.

Ten or more counts support this clonotype. The rearrangement joins TRBV6-2 or TRBV6-3 to TRBJ2-7, with TRBD2 identical over 7 bases. Germline V CDR1 and CDR2: MNHEY, SVGEGT. CDR3 length: 17 amino acids. The V gene end was trimmed by 7 bases and the J gene end by 5 bases; junction bases not matched to a gene: 20. The CDR3 spells CASTEGAFAGAGNEQYF. The CDR3 DNA reads as TGTGCCAGCACTGAAGGGGCCTTTGCGGGAGCAGGAAACGAGCAGTACTTC.

This clonotype occurred many times. The V gene is TRBV29-1, the J gene TRBJ1-5; D is unresolved. Germline V gene lookup returns CDR1 SQVTM and CDR2 ANQGSEA. The V and J ends lost 4 bases and 4 bases respectively, with 8 bases between them. CDR3 size: 12 residues. In DNA form, the CDR3 reads TGCAGCGTTGGAGGCAGTAATCAGCCCCAGCATTTT. Translating it yields CSVGGSNQPQHF.

The rearrangement links TRBV29-1 to TRBJ1-5; tentative D call: TRBD1 (5 bases). Germline values: CDR1 SQVTM, CDR2 ANQGSEA. The CDR3 is 15 residues long. V was shortened by 1 base and J by 2 bases, with 12 bases between the two germline ends. The CDR3 bases are TGCAGCGTTGAAGTCGGGGGGTCGGGCAATCAGCCCCAGCATTTT. It specifies CSVEVGGSGNQPQHF.

The sample holds many counts of this clonotype. The CDR3 bases are TGTGCCACCAGTGATTTGTGGCAGCATAGAAAGTTCTTC. Encoded protein: CATSDLWQHRKFF. This chain connects TRBV24-1 to TRBJ2-1; D is ambiguous. CDR3 size: 13 residues. Germline V gene data show CDR1 as KGHDR and CDR2 as SFDVKD. V lost 0 bases, J lost 14 bases, and 13 bases lay in between.

This clonotype was seen ten or more times. The DNA of the CDR3 is TGTGCCAGCACCCAGGCGGTTTGGGGCACTGAGCAGTTCTTC. Translating it yields CASTQAVWGTEQFF. The chain recombines TRBV6-2 or TRBV6-3 with TRBJ2-1; D might be TRBD1 (5 bases). Germline V gene lookup returns CDR1 MNHEY and CDR2 SVGEGT. The V gene lost 7 bases and the J gene lost 9 bases, with 19 bases spanning the gap. The CDR3 is 14 residues long.

This clonotype was counted many times. J is TRBJ1-3 and V is TRBV29-1; D is unresolved. Trimming took off 0 bases at V and 2 bases at J, with 11 bases between the two ends. The CDR3 length is 15 residues. Per the germline V gene, CDR1 is SQVTM and CDR2 is ANQGSEA. The CDR3 sequence is CSVEDFKATGNTIYF. The CDR3 DNA reads as TGCAGCGTTGAAGATTTCAAGGCAACTGGAAACACCATATATTTT.

This clonotype has just a few counts. V and J are TRBV5-1 and TRBJ2-2, with 7 bases identical to TRBD1. The CDR3 is 15 amino acids. CDR1 and CDR2 (germline): SGHRS, YFSETQ. Germline trimming cut 3 bases from V and 4 bases from J; bases unmatched to any gene: 6. The CDR3 DNA follows: TGCGCCAGCAGCTCACAGGGGAGTAGCACCGGGGAGCTGTTTTTT. This sequence encodes CASSSQGSSTGELFF.

This clonotype was recorded many times. In DNA, the CDR3 is TGCAGTGCTAGTTGGGGCGGCTCGCTAGCCCTCCACTTT. Translating gives CSASWGGSLALHF. The chain joins TRBV20-1 to TRBJ1-6; D may be TRBD1 (5 bases). The CDR3 extends over 13 amino acids. Looked up from germline, CDR1 is DFQATT and CDR2 is SNEGSKA (reference sequence). Trimming shortened V by 3 bases and J by 14 bases, and 17 bases separated the two germline ends.

This clonotype was found a few times. The chain links TRBV6-2 or TRBV6-3 to TRBJ2-2, with TRBD2 identical over 8 bases. Germline CDR1 reads MNHEY; CDR2 reads SVGEGT. The length of the CDR3 is 17 residues. The ends lost 6 bases at V and 2 bases at J; junction bases unmatched: 11. The DNA of the CDR3 is TGTGCCAGCAGAGACGGACTAGCAGATATTAACACCGGGGAGCTGTTTTTT. Amino acid sequence: CASRDGLADINTGELFF.

V is TRBV20-1 and J is TRBJ1-1; no clear D gene. Trimming removed 7 bases from V and 1 base from J, with 13 bases in between. The CDR3 spans 13 residues. CDR1 and CDR2 (germline): DFQATT, SNEGSKA (reference sequence). The DNA of the CDR3 is TGCAGTGGTCGCGGGTATAGGAACACTGAAGCTTTCTTT. Protein: CSGRGYRNTEAFF.

The chain links TRBV21-1 to TRBJ2-2. TRBV21-1 is a pseudogene. This CDR3 spans 10 amino acids. The CDR3 here is CASSNGELFF. The CDR3 bases are TGTGCCAGCAGCAACGGGGAGCTGTTTTTT.

In its sample, this clonotype was seen many times. The rearrangement links TRBV5-1 to TRBJ2-3, with 7 bases aligning to TRBD1. The CDR3 contains 12 residues. CDR1 is SGHRS, CDR2 YFSETQ, per germline. V lost 4 bases and J lost 6; bases outside the gene matches: 2. CDR3 bases: TGCGCCAGCAGCCAGGGGGTGGATACGCAGTATTTT. This codes for CASSQGVDTQYF.

This clonotype has ten or more counts. The V gene is TRBV20-1, the J gene TRBJ2-3; a possible D gene is TRBD2 (5 bases). The CDR3 runs 15 residues. Per the germline V gene, CDR1 is DFQATT and CDR2 is SNEGSKA (reference sequence). V gave up 6 bases and J gave up 2 bases, with 18 bases separating them. For the CDR3, the DNA is TGCAGTGCACCGGGAAGGTGGGGTTACACAGATACGCAGTATTTT. It specifies CSAPGRWGYTDTQYF.

This clonotype has more than one count but fewer than ten. The chain links TRBV20-1 to TRBJ2-7, with 7 bases matching TRBD2. Germline CDR1 DFQATT, CDR2 SNEGSKA (reference sequence). The CDR3 has 14 amino acids. DNA of the CDR3: TGCAGCCTCTTGGGCTGGGAGGGTGGATACGAGCAGTACTTC. It is translated as CSLLGWEGGYEQYF.

This clonotype was found many times. The rearrangement uses TRBV6-1 and TRBJ2-3, with 9 bases that match TRBD1. Trimming removed 8 bases from V and 0 bases from J; junction bases left unmatched: 12. This CDR3 has 17 amino acids. The V gene's germline CDR1 is MNHNS and CDR2 SASEGT. In DNA, the CDR3 is TGTGCCAGCGGTCCGGGACAGGGAACCTCTAGCACAGATACGCAGTATTTT. This gives the protein CASGPGQGTSSTDTQYF.

The sample holds a few counts of this clonotype. The CDR3 DNA reads as TGTGCCAGCAGCCCGACTTCGAGGTCTCTAATTGGGAATGAGCAGTTCTTC. Translated, it gives CASSPTSRSLIGNEQFF. This chain connects TRBV7-6 to TRBJ2-1; D unclear. The CDR3 loop spans 17 amino acids. The V gene lost 5 bases and the J gene lost 7 bases, with 24 bases spanning the gap. Per germline, CDR1 SGHVS and CDR2 FNYEAQ. The entire variable domain, with the rest obtained from reference TRBV7-6 and TRBJ2-1, is as follows: GAGVSQSPRYKVTKRGQDVALRCDPISGHVSLYWYRQALGQGPEFLTYFNYEAQQDKSGLPNDRFSAERPEGSISTLTIQRTEQRDSAMYRCASSPTSRSLIGNEQFFGPGTRLTVL.

This clonotype was found many times. The CDR3 here is CASSPIGTGPTDTQYF. The CDR3 nucleotides are TGTGCCAGCTCACCGATCGGGACGGGTCCCACAGATACGCAGTATTTT. The J gene is TRBJ2-3, the V gene TRBV18; D possibly matches TRBD1 or TRBD2 (5 bases each). The germline V and J ends were trimmed by 3 bases and 2 bases, with 15 bases remaining between them. In germline, CDR1 is KGHSH, CDR2 LQKENI. This CDR3 has 16 amino acids. The variable domain in full, completed from reference TRBV18 and TRBJ2-3, reads NAGVMQNPRHLVRRRGQEARLRCSPMKGHSHVYWYRQLPEEGLKFMVYLQKENIIDESGMPKERFSAEFPKEGPSILRIQQVVRGDSAAYFCASSPIGTGPTDTQYFGPGTRLTVL.

This clonotype was counted many times. The V call is TRBV29-1, the J call TRBJ1-5; 8 positions match TRBD1. V lost 4 bases, J lost 0 bases, and 2 bases stayed unmatched. The CDR3 has 14 residues. CDR1 SQVTM and CDR2 ANQGSEA come from the germline V gene. This CDR3 is CSVATGGSNQPQHF. CDR3 DNA: TGCAGCGTTGCAACAGGGGGTAGCAATCAGCCCCAGCATTTT.

This clonotype was recorded at least ten times. The gene calls are TRBV3-1 and TRBJ2-3; D may be TRBD2 (5 bases). Trimming stripped 3 bases from V and 2 bases from J, with 9 bases between. The CDR3 runs 14 residues. Per germline, CDR1 LGHDT and CDR2 YNNKEL (reference sequence). The CDR3 region has the DNA TGTGCCAGCAGCCAGCTAGCATCCACAGATACGCAGTATTTT. This gives the protein CASSQLASTDTQYF.

This clonotype was seen at least ten times. The chain has TRBV5-5 and TRBJ1-2; D unresolved. CDR1 SGHKS and CDR2 YYEKEE come from the germline V gene (reference sequence). V was cut by 1 base and J by 5 bases, with 6 bases left in between. This CDR3 is 12 amino acids long. The CDR3 DNA sequence: TGTGCCAGCAGCTTGAATGAGTATGGCTACACCTTC. Translating gives CASSLNEYGYTF. Looking up the rest from reference TRBV5-5 and TRBJ1-2 gives the full variable domain: DAGVTQSPTHLIKTRGQQVTLRCSPISGHKSVSWYQQVLGQGPQFIFQYYEKEERGRGNFPDRFSARQFPNYSSELNVNALLLGDSALYLCASSLNEYGYTFGSGTRLTVV.